This T cell receptor beta chain was obtained from a study of cytomegalovirus exposure and HLA in healthy donors. Study at large: Assignment to the Caucasian-associated ancestry cluster applied to roughly 80% of the approximately 400 genotyped donors.

Regarding this clone: The antigen is undetermined.

The PCR used 60 Vbeta and 13 Jbeta primers. Profiling relied on immunoSEQ multiplex PCR, and the TCRdb table lists in-frame clones only, not all of them. Counted here are about 180,000 clones, 65% to 80% occurring once; the ten biggest clones make up around 3.2%. V was trimmed by 5 bases and J by 4 bases, leaving 14 bases between them. CDR1 is SGHVS, CDR2 FNYEAQ, per germline. CDR3 size: 14 residues. The study, taken as a whole, reports: In a later analysis, productive TCRs from donors in an Asian-associated ancestry cluster reportedly carried fewer N-insertions than the cohort mean.

Sequenced material: PBMCs. The TCR originated in a woman aged 50 to 65 in good health and CMV-seropositive. The V call is TRBV7-6, the J call TRBJ2-5, with D perhaps TRBD2 (6 bases). Here the CDR3 reads CASSPSGGGETQYF. The CDR3 nucleotides are TGTGCCAGCAGCCCCTCTGGGGGAGGAGAGACCCAGTACTTC.